This T cell receptor beta chain was recorded in a study of regulatory T cells in long-lasting Graves disease. The germline V and J ends were trimmed by 7 bases and 5 bases, with 17 bases remaining between them. This CDR3 has 14 residues. This clonotype was seen repeatedly, ten times or more. In building TCR beta libraries, iRepertoire HTBI primers were used together with Arm-PCR of CDR3 regions. TCRdb re-derived calls from the multiplex PCR reads in MiXCR, one entry per CDR3 protein. The sample has about 440,000 distinct CDR3 sequences, about 16% seen once. Noted time point: newly diagnosed GD, antithyroid drugs for less than 3 months. The TCR library was made from RNA extracted from PBMCs. These data were also reused for a study on T cells in Graves' hyperthyroidism and ophthalmopathy.

J is TRBJ2-5 and V is TRBV12-3 or TRBV12-4, with a tentative D call TRBD2 (5 bases). Sequences were derived from peripheral blood mononuclear cells (PBMCs), sampled at new diagnosis, from a patient treated with antithyroid drugs. The origin of this receptor is a woman in her twenties or thirties with Graves disease. The CDR3 DNA follows: TGTGCCAGCAAGAGGGCACGGCTCCAGGAGACCCAGTACTTC. Residues: CASKRARLQETQYF.